These 9 T cell receptor beta chains were sequenced from one sample in a study of OX40 agonist ivuxolimab in advanced cancers. This table comes from immunoSEQ multiplex PCR, and its TCRdb copy is limited to in-frame clones, with some not included. The sample holds over 100,000 clones; more than 85% are singletons and the top ten take approximately 1%. The sample consisted of CD4+ or CD8+ T cells sorted from blood, taken in a trial of the OX40 agonist ivuxolimab. The receptors were sampled from an adult with an advanced solid tumor such as melanoma, head and neck, liver or kidney cancer.

The J gene is TRBJ2-5, the V gene TRBV5-1, with a possible D match to TRBD1 (5 bases). V lost 1 base to trimming and J lost 5 bases, with 18 bases between them. The CDR3 is 16 amino acids. Per the germline V gene, CDR1 is SGHRS and CDR2 is YFSETQ. The DNA for the CDR3 is TGCGCCAGCAGCTTGTTTCAGGACATAGGTCGTGAGACCCAGTACTTC. Residues: CASSLFQDIGRETQYF.

This chain uses TRBV9 with TRBJ1-5, with TRBD1 matching over 7 bases. The CDR3 loop spans 15 amino acids. Per germline, CDR1 SGDLS and CDR2 YYNGEE. V shed 3 bases, J shed 5 bases, and the junction held 8 bases outside the gene matches. This CDR3 reads CASSAQGDPHQPQHF. CDR3 nucleotides: TGTGCCAGCAGCGCGCAGGGGGACCCGCATCAGCCCCAGCATTTT.

The V call is TRBV5-1, the J call TRBJ2-5, with a possible D match to TRBD2 (6 bases). The germline V gene has CDR1 SGHRS and CDR2 YFSETQ. The CDR3 contains 15 residues. Trimming pared 4 bases from V and 3 bases from J, leaving 16 bases between. The CDR3 sequence is CASSPAGTLEETQYF. The CDR3 DNA reads TGCGCCAGCAGCCCAGCCGGGACTTTAGAAGAGACCCAGTACTTC.

CDR3 protein: CTSSQDRSGGGGELFF. Written as DNA, the CDR3 is TGCACCAGCAGCCAAGATCGTAGCGGGGGTGGCGGGGAGCTGTTTTTT. V usage is TRBV1 and J usage is TRBJ2-2; the listed D gene, TRBD2, was not tested against the DNA. TRBV1 is a pseudogene. The CDR3 spans 16 residues.

This clone appeared a single time. The DNA for the CDR3 is TGTGCCAGCAGTTTCTTGACTAGCGGGAGGGCCGGGGGTGAGCAGTTCTTC. Its translation is CASSFLTSGRAGGEQFF. The V gene is TRBV27, the J gene TRBJ2-1; the match to TRBD2 covers 14 bases. The germline V gene has CDR1 MNHEY and CDR2 SMNVEV (reference sequence). The CDR3 has 17 amino acids. The junction had 10 bases not matched to a gene; V was cut back by 3 bases and J by 9 bases.

The chain uses TRBV18 and TRBJ1-1; D gene unclear. This CDR3 contains 15 residues. V lost 2 bases and J 4 bases, leaving 14 bases between the germline ends. CDR1 KGHSH and CDR2 LQKENI come from the germline V gene. The CDR3 spells CASSPNEGSGTEAFF. For the CDR3, the DNA is TGTGCCAGCTCACCAAATGAGGGCTCGGGCACTGAAGCTTTCTTT.

This clone has a single count. The rearrangement links TRBV15 to TRBJ1-2; no firm D call. The V gene lost 2 bases and the J gene lost 2 bases, with 9 bases spanning the gap. The germline gives CDR1 LNHNV, CDR2 YYDKDF (reference sequence). The CDR3 is 14 residues long. In DNA form, the CDR3 reads TGTGCCACCAGCAGAACGACGGTAAACTATGGCTACACCTTC. It is translated as CATSRTTVNYGYTF.

This chain uses TRBV25-1 with TRBJ1-4, with D perhaps TRBD1 (5 bases). V shed 2 bases and J shed 8 bases, with 15 bases lying between them. The CDR3 spans 15 residues. CDR1 is MGHDK and CDR2 is SYGVNS in the germline V gene. In DNA, the CDR3 is TGTGCCAGCAGTGAAACCAGGGAGTTCGGCGAAAAACTGTTTTTT. Translation gives CASSETREFGEKLFF.

Here the CDR3 DNA reads TGTGCCAGCAGCACCAAGGTGGGAGGGAAGGAGACCCAGTACTTC. This translates into CASSTKVGGKETQYF. This sequence joins TRBV7-2 and TRBJ2-5; 7 positions agree with TRBD2. Per germline, CDR1 SGHTA and CDR2 FQGNSA. The CDR3 is 15 residues long. V was clipped by 5 bases and J by 5 bases; unmatched bases: 11.